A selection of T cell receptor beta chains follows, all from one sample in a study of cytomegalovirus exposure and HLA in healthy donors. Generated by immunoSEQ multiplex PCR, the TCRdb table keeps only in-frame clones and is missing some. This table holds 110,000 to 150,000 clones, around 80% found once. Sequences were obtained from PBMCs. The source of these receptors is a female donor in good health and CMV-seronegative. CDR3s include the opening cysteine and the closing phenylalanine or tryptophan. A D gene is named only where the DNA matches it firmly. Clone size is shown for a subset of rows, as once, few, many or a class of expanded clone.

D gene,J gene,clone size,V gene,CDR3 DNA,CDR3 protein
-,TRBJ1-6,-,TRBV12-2,TGTGCAAGTCGCCCCCCCGGAGCAAATAATTCACCCCTCCACTTT,CASRPPGANNSPLHF
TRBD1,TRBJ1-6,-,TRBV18,TGTGCCAGCTCGCGCAGGGGGGATAATTCACCCCTCCACTTT,CASSRRGDNSPLHF
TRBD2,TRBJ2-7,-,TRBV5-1,TGCGCCAGCAGCTTGGCCGCGGGACTAGCTGCTGAGCAGTACTTC,CASSLAAGLAAEQYF
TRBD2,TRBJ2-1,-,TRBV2,TGTGCCAGCAGCTTCCATGGGGCTAGCGGGCGAGGCAATGAGCAGTTCTTC,CASSFHGASGRGNEQFF
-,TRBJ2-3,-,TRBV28,TGTGCCAGCAGTTTATGGACAGGGAGGAATACGCAGTATTTT,CASSLWTGRNTQYF
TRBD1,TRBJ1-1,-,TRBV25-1,TGTGCCAGCAGTGACAGGGGGCGACGCACTGAAGCTTTCTTT,CASSDRGRRTEAFF
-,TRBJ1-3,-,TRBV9,TGTGCCAGCAGCGTAGGGTCGGGGTCTGGAAACACCATATATTTT,CASSVGSGSGNTIYF
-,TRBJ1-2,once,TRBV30,TGTGCCTGGAGTGTTATCGGGGGGGGGTCTGGCTACACCTTC,CAWSVIGGGSGYTF
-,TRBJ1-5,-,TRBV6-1,TGTGCCAGCAGTGAATCCTCCGGAGTTTATCAGCCCCAGCATTTT,CASSESSGVYQPQHF
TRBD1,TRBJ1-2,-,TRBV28,TGTGCCAGCAGTTTTAAGGACAGGGTAGGCTTAAACTATGGCTACACCTTC,CASSFKDRVGLNYGYTF
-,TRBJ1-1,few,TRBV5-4,TGTGCCAGCAGCTTGGACAGTTTTGAAGCTTTCTTT,CASSLDSFEAFF
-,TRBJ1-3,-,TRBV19,TGTGCCAGTGGTTGGGGGCCAGGAAACACCATATATTTT,CASGWGPGNTIYF
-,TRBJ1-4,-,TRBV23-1,TGCGCCAGCAGTCAATCGCCTCCCAGAGGACACATAAATGAAAAACTGTTTTTT,CASSQSPPRGHINEKLFF
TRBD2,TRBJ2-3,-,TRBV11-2,TGTGCCAGCAGGGTAGCGGGGATCACAGATACGCAGTATTTT,CASRVAGITDTQYF
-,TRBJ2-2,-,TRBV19,TGTGCCAGTACGAGATACGGACAGACTAACACCGGGGAGCTGTTTTTT,CASTRYGQTNTGELFF
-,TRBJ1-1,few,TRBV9,TGTGCCAGCAGCGTAGGTAAAAAGTGGCTGGGGGCGGACACTGAAGCTTTCTTT,CASSVGKKWLGADTEAFF
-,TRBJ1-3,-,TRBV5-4,TGTGCCAGCAGCCTTAGAGGCTCTGGAAACACCATATATTTT,CASSLRGSGNTIYF
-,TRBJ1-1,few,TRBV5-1,TGCGCCAGCAGCTTGACAGGGATGGGGAACACTGAAGCTTTCTTT,CASSLTGMGNTEAFF
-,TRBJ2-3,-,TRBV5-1,TGCGCCAGCAGCTTGAGGAGAGGCACAGATACGCAGTATTTT,CASSLRRGTDTQYF
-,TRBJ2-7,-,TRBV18,TGTGCCAGCTCACCAAAACGTCAGGCGACCTACGAGCAGTACTTC,CASSPKRQATYEQYF
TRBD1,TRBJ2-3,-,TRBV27,TGTGCCAGCAGTCAGCTTTTACAGGGGACACTAAGCACAGATACGCAGTATTTT,CASSQLLQGTLSTDTQYF
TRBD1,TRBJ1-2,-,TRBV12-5,TGTGCTAGTGGGCGACAGGGGCACTATGGCTACACCTTC,CASGRQGHYGYTF
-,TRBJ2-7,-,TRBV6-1,TGTGCCAGCAGTGAAATCTGGGCCCTGCAGTACTTC,CASSEIWALQYF
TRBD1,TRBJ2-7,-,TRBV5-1,TGCGCCAGCAGCGGGGGGACAGGGGACCACGAGCAGTACTTC,CASSGGTGDHEQYF
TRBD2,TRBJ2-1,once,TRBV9,TGTGCCAGCAGCGTTCTGCAAGCGGGAGACCCCAATGAGCAGTTCTTC,CASSVLQAGDPNEQFF
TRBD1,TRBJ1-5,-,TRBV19,TGTGCCAGCCGGACAGGGTCAAGTAGCAATCAGCCCCAGCATTTT,CASRTGSSSNQPQHF
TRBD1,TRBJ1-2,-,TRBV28,TGTGCCAGCAGTTATCGGACAGGGAGCGGGAACTATGGCTACACCTTC,CASSYRTGSGNYGYTF
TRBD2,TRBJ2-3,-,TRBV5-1,TGCGCCAGCAGGGAGGGACTAGCGGTAGTCAGAGCAGATACGCAGTATTTT,CASREGLAVVRADTQYF
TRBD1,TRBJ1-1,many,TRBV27,TGTGCCAGCACAGGGGGCGCAGACACTGAAGCTTTCTTT,CASTGGADTEAFF
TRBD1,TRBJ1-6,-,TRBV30,TGTGCCTGGAGCACCGGACAGGGCAGAAGTTCACCCCTCCACTTT,CAWSTGQGRSSPLHF
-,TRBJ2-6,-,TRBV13,TGTGCCAGCAGCTTTCGGGGATCTGGGGCCAACGTCCTGACTTTC,CASSFRGSGANVLTF